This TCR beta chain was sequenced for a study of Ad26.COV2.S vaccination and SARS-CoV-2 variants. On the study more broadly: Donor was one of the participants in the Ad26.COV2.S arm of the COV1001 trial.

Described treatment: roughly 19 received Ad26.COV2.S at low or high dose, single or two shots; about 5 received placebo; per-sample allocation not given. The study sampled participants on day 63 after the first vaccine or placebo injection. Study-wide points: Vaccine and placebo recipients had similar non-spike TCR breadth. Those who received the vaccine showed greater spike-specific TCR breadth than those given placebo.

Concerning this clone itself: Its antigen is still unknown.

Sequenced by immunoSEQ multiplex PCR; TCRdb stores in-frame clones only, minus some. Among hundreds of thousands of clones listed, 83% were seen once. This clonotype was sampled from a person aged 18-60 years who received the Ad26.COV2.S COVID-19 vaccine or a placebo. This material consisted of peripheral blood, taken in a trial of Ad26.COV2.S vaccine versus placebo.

The DNA for the CDR3 is TGTGCCAGCAGCTTAGTTTCGTACAATGAGCAGTTCTTC. Protein sequence: CASSLVSYNEQFF. This chain connects TRBV7-2 to TRBJ2-1; no clear D gene. V was cut by 1 base and J by 4 bases, with 5 bases left in between. This CDR3 is built from 13 residues. CDR1 SGHTA and CDR2 FQGNSA come from the germline V gene.